These 11 T cell receptor beta chains came from one sample sequenced in a study of blood T cell repertoires in COVID-19. The assay was immunoSEQ multiplex PCR, and TCRdb's table has in-frame clones only and misses some. Here the sample spans over 95,000 clones, approximately 90% being singletons. Input material: peripheral blood. These receptors were obtained from a woman aged 70-85 years who had recovered from COVID-19.

A single count supports this clone. The chain has TRBV7-2 and TRBJ2-2; 7 bases are shared with TRBD2. Germline V gene data show CDR1 as SGHTA and CDR2 as FQGNSA. V shed 4 bases and J 5 bases; nucleotides not matched to a gene: 7. This CDR3 is built from 15 residues. CDR3 nucleotides: TGTGCCAGCAGCTATCAGCGGGGCCGGACCGGGGAGCTGTTTTTT. It is translated as CASSYQRGRTGELFF.

In its sample, this clone was seen once. J is TRBJ2-6 and V is TRBV27; D perhaps matches TRBD2 (6 bases). Trimming removed 5 bases from V and 0 bases from J, with 8 bases in between. This CDR3 is built from 15 residues. Looked up from germline, CDR1 is MNHEY and CDR2 is SMNVEV (reference sequence). As DNA, the CDR3 is TGTGCCAGCAGTCCGACTAGCTCTGGGGCCAACGTCCTGACTTTC. Translating it yields CASSPTSSGANVLTF.

The gene calls are TRBV7-2 and TRBJ2-7; 8 bases are a match to TRBD1. The V segment lost 1 base and the J segment 0 bases; nucleotides outside the gene matches: 5. The CDR3 spans 16 residues. Germline lookup yields CDR1 SGHTA and CDR2 FQGNSA. CDR3 sequence reads: CASSLVGQGSSYEQYF. In nucleotides, the CDR3 is TGTGCCAGCAGCTTAGTAGGACAGGGAAGCTCCTACGAGCAGTACTTC.

The chain combines TRBV4-3 with TRBJ2-1; maybe TRBD2 (6 bases). V was pared by 0 bases and J by 9 bases, with 21 bases between. Germline V gene sequence: CDR1 LGHNA, CDR2 YSLEER. The CDR3 contains 17 residues. The CDR3 bases are TGCGCCAGCAGCCAAGACGGTCCGGGAGCAGAACTCGGTGAGCAGTTCTTC. Translation: CASSQDGPGAELGEQFF.

The rearrangement links TRBV18 to TRBJ2-1, with TRBD1 identical over 10 bases. Germline V gene lookup returns CDR1 KGHSH and CDR2 LQKENI. The CDR3 spans 17 residues. Trimming at V came to 3 bases and at J to 3 bases, leaving 8 bases not matched to a gene. The chain's CDR3 is CASSPMTGGPNYNEQFF. In DNA, the CDR3 is TGTGCCAGCTCACCGATGACAGGGGGCCCCAACTACAATGAGCAGTTCTTC.

The chain is built from TRBV7-9 and TRBJ1-1; 11 positions match TRBD1. This CDR3 has 17 amino acids. Germline assignment: CDR1 SEHNR and CDR2 FQNEAQ (reference sequence). V lost 5 bases and J lost 3; bases outside the gene matches: 11. The CDR3 DNA reads as TGTGCCAGCAGCCCTGCATGGACAGGGGGCGCCGACACTGAAGCTTTCTTT. It yields the protein CASSPAWTGGADTEAFF.

The chain has TRBV7-8 and TRBJ1-5; D is unclear. Germline CDR1 reads SGHVS; CDR2 reads FQNEAQ. V lost 0 bases to trimming and J lost 8 bases, with 8 bases between them. CDR3 length: 13 residues. CDR3 DNA sequence: TGTGCCAGCAGCTTAGCAGGGCGGGAGCCCCAGCATTTT. Its protein product is CASSLAGREPQHF.

This chain links TRBV28 with TRBJ2-3, with TRBD2 matching 11 bases. Germline V gene sequence: CDR1 MDHEN, CDR2 SYDVKM. V lost 6 bases, J lost 3 bases, and 2 bases stayed unmatched. The CDR3 spans 14 residues. The CDR3 protein is CASSGTSGTDTQYF. CDR3 coding DNA: TGTGCCAGCAGCGGGACTAGCGGTACAGATACGCAGTATTTT.

This clone showed up just once. The rearrangement links TRBV9 to TRBJ1-6; D is possibly TRBD1 (6 bases). The length of the CDR3 is 15 residues. CDR1 is SGDLS, CDR2 YYNGEE, per germline. Trimming took off 3 bases at V and 4 bases at J, with 11 bases between the two ends. This CDR3 is CASSEGTHYNSPLHF. The CDR3 nucleotides read TGTGCCAGCAGCGAGGGGACACATTATAATTCACCCCTCCACTTT.

The J gene is TRBJ1-1, the V gene TRBV9; TRBD1 matches at 7 bases. Trimming took 0 bases from V and 6 from J; bases not matched to a gene: 5. CDR1 is SGDLS, CDR2 YYNGEE, per germline. This CDR3 is 14 amino acids long. CDR3 bases: TGTGCCAGCAGCGTAGCCCCCACAGGGGCTGAAGCTTTCTTT. It encodes CASSVAPTGAEAFF. Complete variable domain (other parts from reference TRBV9 and TRBJ1-1): DSGVTQTPKHLITATGQRVTLRCSPRSGDLSVYWYQQSLDQGLQFLIQYYNGEERAKGNILERFSAQQFPDLHSELNLSSLELGDSALYFCASSVAPTGAEAFFGQGTRLTVV.

CDR3 amino acids: CASTPDGNEKLFF. As DNA, the CDR3 is TGTGCCAGCACCCCCGACGGGAATGAAAAACTGTTTTTT. The V and J genes are TRBV6-2 or TRBV6-3 and TRBJ1-4; D unresolved. Germline V gene data show CDR1 as MNHEY and CDR2 as SVGEGT. The CDR3 is 13 residues long. V shed 7 bases and J shed 5 bases, with 11 bases lying between them.